A selection of T cell receptor beta chains follows, all from one sample in a study of T-cell reconstitution after alpha-beta-depleted transplantation in children. TCRdb passed the PCR reads through MiXCR, listing each CDR3 protein once. The sample holds around 370,000 distinct CDR3 sequences, 10% seen once. The source material was PBMCs from the stem cell graft donor, sampled from the stem cell graft. Every receptor here comes from a human donor who donated a stem cell graft to a child with acute lymphoblastic leukemia. Each CDR3 is given with its conserved first and last residue. Each record gives: J gene, V gene, clone size, D gene, CDR3 protein, CDR3 DNA. A D gene is named only where the DNA matches it firmly. Size values are once, few and many counts, or a class for expanded clones, and some rows have none.

j_gene: TRBJ1-1; v_gene: TRBV28; abundance: few; d_gene: -; CDR3aa: CASSFWALSSTATEAFF; CDR3nt: TGTGCCAGCAGTTTTTGGGCCCTGTCCAGTACCGCCACTGAAGCTTTCTTT
j_gene: TRBJ2-5; v_gene: TRBV3-1; abundance: few; d_gene: TRBD2; CDR3aa: CASSQEGVAGETQYF; CDR3nt: TGTGCCAGCAGCCAAGAAGGGGTAGCGGGAGAGACCCAGTACTTC
j_gene: TRBJ1-3; v_gene: TRBV11-2; abundance: many; d_gene: TRBD1; CDR3aa: CASSFTDRVRGSGNTIYF; CDR3nt: TGTGCCAGCAGCTTCACCGACAGGGTGAGGGGCTCTGGAAACACCATATATTTT
j_gene: TRBJ2-1; v_gene: TRBV20-1; abundance: few; d_gene: TRBD2; CDR3aa: CSASLAGWEGPYNEQFF; CDR3nt: TGCAGTGCTAGTTTAGCTGGGTGGGAGGGCCCCTACAATGAGCAGTTCTTC
j_gene: TRBJ2-1; v_gene: TRBV7-9; abundance: -; d_gene: TRBD1; CDR3aa: CASSLVASGGEQFF; CDR3nt: TGTGCCAGCAGCTTAGTGGCTTCAGGGGGTGAGCAGTTCTTC
j_gene: TRBJ2-1; v_gene: TRBV2; abundance: -; d_gene: TRBD2; CDR3aa: CASRKPGGEQFF; CDR3nt: TGTGCCAGCAGGAAGCCGGGGGGTGAGCAGTTCTTC
j_gene: TRBJ1-1; v_gene: TRBV3-1; abundance: -; d_gene: TRBD1; CDR3aa: CASSQDSGQGWAEAFF; CDR3nt: TGTGCCAGCAGCCAAGACTCCGGACAGGGGTGGGCTGAAGCTTTCTTT
j_gene: TRBJ1-2; v_gene: TRBV29-1; abundance: few; d_gene: TRBD1; CDR3aa: CSVDGQGATGYTF; CDR3nt: TGCAGCGTTGACGGACAGGGAGCAACCGGCTACACCTTC
j_gene: TRBJ2-5; v_gene: TRBV7-3; abundance: medium-sized; d_gene: -; CDR3aa: CASSLVGGGQGETQYF; CDR3nt: TGTGCCAGCAGCTTAGTGGGAGGAGGGCAGGGAGAGACCCAGTACTTC
j_gene: TRBJ2-7; v_gene: TRBV6-1; abundance: -; d_gene: TRBD1; CDR3aa: CASTTTGGYDEQYF; CDR3nt: TGTGCCAGCACCACGACAGGGGGCTACGACGAGCAGTACTTC
j_gene: TRBJ1-4; v_gene: TRBV28; abundance: few; d_gene: -; CDR3aa: CASSYSGGRGEKLFF; CDR3nt: TGTGCCAGCAGTTACAGCGGGGGCCGGGGTGAAAAACTGTTTTTT
j_gene: TRBJ2-7; v_gene: TRBV6-4; abundance: few; d_gene: -; CDR3aa: CASTKDRVGRAPYEQYF; CDR3nt: TGTGCCAGCACCAAGGACAGGGTAGGGAGGGCTCCCTACGAGCAGTACTTC
j_gene: TRBJ2-2; v_gene: TRBV7-9; abundance: many; d_gene: TRBD1; CDR3aa: CASSRGQGPKTGELFF; CDR3nt: TGTGCCAGCAGCCGTGGACAGGGTCCCAAGACCGGGGAGCTGTTTTTT
j_gene: TRBJ2-5; v_gene: TRBV10-3; abundance: many; d_gene: -; CDR3aa: CAISEGGRETQYF; CDR3nt: TGTGCCATCAGTGAGGGGGGTCGGGAGACCCAGTACTTC
j_gene: TRBJ2-3; v_gene: TRBV12-3/TRBV12-4; abundance: -; d_gene: TRBD2; CDR3aa: CASSFSSGTASTDTQYF; CDR3nt: TGTGCCAGCAGTTTCTCTAGCGGAACGGCTAGCACAGATACGCAGTATTTT
j_gene: TRBJ2-5; v_gene: TRBV12-3/TRBV12-4; abundance: -; d_gene: TRBD2; CDR3aa: CASSKGLAGGGETQYF; CDR3nt: TGTGCCAGCAGCAAAGGACTAGCGGGAGGGGGAGAGACCCAGTACTTC
j_gene: TRBJ2-5; v_gene: TRBV3-1; abundance: many; d_gene: TRBD2; CDR3aa: CASSHHSGSGETQYF; CDR3nt: TGTGCCAGCAGCCATCATAGCGGGAGCGGGGAGACCCAGTACTTC
j_gene: TRBJ1-5; v_gene: TRBV7-2; abundance: few; d_gene: -; CDR3aa: CASSLRVMDNQPQHF; CDR3nt: TGTGCCAGCAGCTTAAGGGTGATGGACAATCAGCCCCAGCATTTT
j_gene: TRBJ1-2; v_gene: TRBV5-6; abundance: -; d_gene: TRBD1; CDR3aa: CASSLILGQGEGYGYTF; CDR3nt: TGTGCCAGCAGCTTGATCTTGGGACAGGGGGAAGGTTATGGCTACACCTTC
j_gene: TRBJ2-1; v_gene: TRBV27; abundance: -; d_gene: TRBD2; CDR3aa: CASSLSPIPGLAGGKQFF; CDR3nt: TGTGCCAGCAGTTTATCACCAATACCGGGACTAGCGGGAGGGAAGCAGTTCTTC
j_gene: TRBJ2-1; v_gene: TRBV7-9; abundance: many; d_gene: TRBD1; CDR3aa: CASSRDRGLSSYNEQFF; CDR3nt: TGTGCCAGCAGCAGGGACAGGGGTCTGAGCTCCTACAATGAGCAGTTCTTC
j_gene: TRBJ2-3; v_gene: TRBV6-1; abundance: few; d_gene: -; CDR3aa: CASTRKASTDTQYF; CDR3nt: TGTGCCAGCACTAGAAAAGCTAGCACAGATACGCAGTATTTT
j_gene: TRBJ2-5; v_gene: TRBV20-1; abundance: -; d_gene: -; CDR3aa: CSASLSPGETQYF; CDR3nt: TGCAGTGCTAGCCTAAGCCCCGGAGAGACCCAGTACTTC
j_gene: TRBJ2-2; v_gene: TRBV4-1; abundance: few; d_gene: TRBD2; CDR3aa: CASSHLAGGLTGELFF; CDR3nt: TGCGCCAGCAGCCACCTAGCGGGAGGTCTCACCGGGGAGCTGTTTTTT
j_gene: TRBJ2-5; v_gene: TRBV12-3/TRBV12-4; abundance: few; d_gene: -; CDR3aa: CASSLGRGGQETQYF; CDR3nt: TGTGCCAGCAGTTTAGGAAGGGGCGGGCAAGAGACCCAGTACTTC
j_gene: TRBJ1-1; v_gene: TRBV29-1; abundance: many; d_gene: -; CDR3aa: CSVVQGFEAFF; CDR3nt: TGCAGCGTGGTACAGGGATTTGAAGCTTTCTTT
j_gene: TRBJ1-4; v_gene: TRBV15; abundance: -; d_gene: -; CDR3aa: CATSRDLGRGNEKLFF; CDR3nt: TGTGCCACCAGCAGAGATCTTGGTAGGGGAAATGAAAAACTGTTTTTT
j_gene: TRBJ2-2; v_gene: TRBV12-3/TRBV12-4; abundance: -; d_gene: -; CDR3aa: CASPLRPNTGELFF; CDR3nt: TGTGCCAGCCCCCTCCGGCCGAACACCGGGGAGCTGTTTTTT
j_gene: TRBJ2-3; v_gene: TRBV3-1; abundance: -; d_gene: -; CDR3aa: CASSPSATSSDTQYF; CDR3nt: TGTGCCAGCAGCCCCTCAGCGACCTCCTCGGATACGCAGTATTTT
j_gene: TRBJ1-1; v_gene: TRBV18; abundance: few; d_gene: -; CDR3aa: CASSPVGGPTEAFF; CDR3nt: TGTGCCAGCTCACCAGTCGGGGGTCCCACTGAAGCTTTCTTT
j_gene: TRBJ2-3; v_gene: TRBV5-1; abundance: -; d_gene: TRBD2; CDR3aa: CASSLHGRARSDTQYF; CDR3nt: TGCGCCAGCAGCTTGCACGGGAGGGCCCGGTCAGATACGCAGTATTTT
j_gene: TRBJ1-2; v_gene: TRBV7-9; abundance: many; d_gene: -; CDR3aa: CASTGTYNYGYTF; CDR3nt: TGTGCCAGCACGGGGACTTATAACTATGGCTACACCTTC
j_gene: TRBJ2-2; v_gene: TRBV6-5; abundance: -; d_gene: -; CDR3aa: CASSYSTGQELFF; CDR3nt: TGTGCCAGCAGTTACTCAACAGGGCAAGAGCTGTTTTTT
j_gene: TRBJ2-2; v_gene: TRBV7-9; abundance: -; d_gene: TRBD1; CDR3aa: CASKRAGTGGTGELFF; CDR3nt: TGTGCCAGCAAAAGGGCAGGGACAGGGGGCACCGGGGAGCTGTTTTTT
j_gene: TRBJ2-6; v_gene: TRBV29-1; abundance: -; d_gene: -; CDR3aa: CSVERATGANVLTF; CDR3nt: TGCAGCGTTGAACGGGCGACTGGGGCCAACGTCCTGACTTTC
j_gene: TRBJ2-7; v_gene: TRBV6-5; abundance: -; d_gene: TRBD2; CDR3aa: CASSYLTSGPSEQYF; CDR3nt: TGTGCCAGCAGTTACCTTACTAGCGGCCCCTCCGAGCAGTACTTC
j_gene: TRBJ2-7; v_gene: TRBV5-1; abundance: -; d_gene: -; CDR3aa: CASSWEPGHSYEQYF; CDR3nt: TGCGCCAGCAGCTGGGAACCGGGACACAGCTACGAGCAGTACTTC
j_gene: TRBJ1-2; v_gene: TRBV9; abundance: many; d_gene: -; CDR3aa: CASSPGTKMDGYTF; CDR3nt: TGTGCCAGCAGCCCCGGGACAAAGATGGATGGCTACACCTTC
j_gene: TRBJ2-3; v_gene: TRBV7-2; abundance: -; d_gene: -; CDR3aa: CASSTTIADTQYF; CDR3nt: TGTGCCAGCAGCACGACTATCGCAGATACGCAGTATTTT
j_gene: TRBJ2-1; v_gene: TRBV7-9; abundance: few; d_gene: TRBD2; CDR3aa: CASSPGSGRANEQFF; CDR3nt: TGTGCCAGCAGCCCCGGGAGCGGGAGGGCCAATGAGCAGTTCTTC
j_gene: TRBJ2-2; v_gene: TRBV29-1; abundance: many; d_gene: -; CDR3aa: CSVNREDTGELFF; CDR3nt: TGCAGCGTGAACAGGGAGGACACCGGGGAGCTGTTTTTT
j_gene: TRBJ2-2; v_gene: TRBV11-2; abundance: few; d_gene: TRBD2; CDR3aa: CASSFSGGTGELFF; CDR3nt: TGTGCCAGCAGCTTTAGCGGGGGCACCGGGGAGCTGTTTTTT
j_gene: TRBJ2-5; v_gene: TRBV7-9; abundance: few; d_gene: -; CDR3aa: CASTDEYWGQETQYF; CDR3nt: TGTGCCAGCACCGACGAGTATTGGGGCCAAGAGACCCAGTACTTC
j_gene: TRBJ2-2; v_gene: TRBV20-1; abundance: -; d_gene: TRBD2; CDR3aa: CSARAPLGGRKNTGELFF; CDR3nt: TGCAGTGCTAGAGCCCCCCTCGGCGGGAGGAAGAACACCGGGGAGCTGTTTTTT
j_gene: TRBJ2-3; v_gene: TRBV27; abundance: -; d_gene: -; CDR3aa: CASSTRTAHTDTQYF; CDR3nt: TGTGCCAGCAGTACCCGGACGGCCCACACAGATACGCAGTATTTT
j_gene: TRBJ2-1; v_gene: TRBV7-3; abundance: once; d_gene: TRBD2; CDR3aa: CASSQTSGRVGEQFF; CDR3nt: TGTGCCAGCAGCCAGACTAGCGGGAGAGTCGGTGAGCAGTTCTTC
j_gene: TRBJ1-2; v_gene: TRBV12-3/TRBV12-4; abundance: -; d_gene: -; CDR3aa: CASSPGGAANYGYTF; CDR3nt: TGTGCCAGCAGCCCCGGGGGGGCCGCTAACTATGGCTACACCTTC
j_gene: TRBJ2-5; v_gene: TRBV20-1; abundance: -; d_gene: TRBD2; CDR3aa: CSAFPLAGVLKTQYF; CDR3nt: TGCAGTGCTTTTCCTCTAGCGGGAGTGCTGAAGACCCAGTACTTC